Each of the 27 T cell receptor beta chains below was sequenced from the same sample in a study of T cells after yellow fever vaccination. TCRdb reprocessed the 5' RACE reads with MiXCR, giving one entry per CDR3 protein. The repertoire includes around 60,000 distinct CDR3 sequences, 5.5% to 6% of them detected once, and roughly 30% sits in the top ten. Sequenced here: PBMCs, either bulk or a sorted T-cell subset (CD4+, CD8+, memory, or dextramer-sorted; not recorded which), sampled on the day of the yellow fever booster vaccination. Receptors were obtained from a man aged 18 to 35 who received the YFV17D yellow fever vaccine.

The chain joins TRBV7-9 to TRBJ2-2; 9 nucleotides line up with TRBD1. Germline trimming cut 5 bases from V and 4 bases from J; bases unmatched to any gene: 14. The CDR3 has 18 amino acids. Germline assignment: CDR1 SEHNR and CDR2 FQNEAQ (reference sequence). CDR3 in amino acids: CASSPRDRASGGTGELFF. Here the CDR3 DNA reads TGTGCCAGCAGCCCCCGGGACAGGGCTTCGGGGGGCACCGGGGAGCTGTTTTTT.

The gene calls are TRBV19 and TRBJ1-1; possibly TRBD1 for D (5 bases). Trimming pared 7 bases from V and 11 bases from J, leaving 17 bases between. CDR1 and CDR2 from the germline V gene are LNHDA and SQIVND (reference sequence). This CDR3 comprises 12 residues. CDR3 sequence (DNA): TGTGCCAGTAACCCGTGGGAGGGGAAGGCTTTCTTT. Residues: CASNPWEGKAFF.

This clonotype was found a few times. The chain is built from TRBV4-2 and TRBJ2-3; the D is unclear. The germline V and J ends were trimmed by 0 bases and 4 bases, with 5 bases remaining between them. CDR1 and CDR2 from the germline V gene are LGHNA and YNFKEQ. The CDR3 covers 13 residues. The CDR3 coding sequence is TGTGCCAGCAGCCAAGATCTGGCAGATACGCAGTATTTT. It encodes CASSQDLADTQYF.

This clonotype was counted ten times or more. The V and J genes are TRBV6-2 or TRBV6-3 and TRBJ1-1; D gene uncertain. The CDR3 covers 12 residues. V was cut by 6 bases and J by 11 bases, with 16 bases left in between. Germline CDR1 reads MNHEY; CDR2 reads SVGEGT. Written as DNA, the CDR3 is TGTGCCAGCAGCCCTCGGTTGGATTTGGCTTTCTTT. It translates to CASSPRLDLAFF.

A few counts support this clonotype. This chain joins TRBV6-5 and TRBJ1-5; 7 positions agree with TRBD1. Germline lookup yields CDR1 MNHEY and CDR2 SVGAGI. With V trimmed by 5 bases and J by 5 bases, 3 bases remained unmatched. CDR3 length: 13 amino acids. As DNA, the CDR3 is TGTGCCAGCAGTACCGGGACAGATCAGCCCCAGCATTTT. Amino acids: CASSTGTDQPQHF.

This clonotype was recorded many times. V gene TRBV29-1 combines with J gene TRBJ1-1, with D hard to call. V was shortened by 6 bases and J by 1 base, with 9 bases between the two germline ends. Germline loops: CDR1 SQVTM, CDR2 ANQGSEA. This CDR3 has 12 residues. CDR3 protein: CSVEWRNTEAFF. CDR3 coding DNA: TGCAGCGTGGAGTGGAGGAACACTGAAGCTTTCTTT.

Only a few counts were recorded for this clonotype. The V call is TRBV7-9, the J call TRBJ2-7; D tentatively reads TRBD1 or TRBD2 (5 bases each). This CDR3 contains 15 residues. Germline assignment: CDR1 SEHNR and CDR2 FQNEAQ (reference sequence). Between the trimmed V and J ends, which lost 4 bases and 5 bases, there was a span of 18 bases. CDR3 in DNA: TGTGCCAGCAGCTCTACTGGGGACCCCCTGAACGAGCAGTACTTC. Protein: CASSSTGDPLNEQYF.

This rearrangement joins TRBV2 to TRBJ2-7; D possibly corresponds to TRBD2 (6 bases). The CDR3 is 13 amino acids. Trimming shortened V by 3 bases and J by 7 bases, and 13 bases separated the two germline ends. Germline CDR1 SNHLY, CDR2 FYNNEI. CDR3 in amino acids: CASSEGLSGEQYV. The CDR3 bases are TGTGCCAGCAGTGAGGGACTCTCGGGGGAGCAGTACGTC.

This clonotype showed up just a few times. The V call is TRBV7-7, the J call TRBJ2-1; TRBD2 might be the D (6 bases). This CDR3 has 15 residues. Looked up from germline, CDR1 is SSHAT and CDR2 is FNYEAQ (reference sequence). V was trimmed by 5 bases and J by 10 bases, leaving 21 bases between them. The CDR3 loop is CASSPTAPGTSEQFF. The CDR3 bases are TGTGCCAGCAGCCCAACGGCTCCAGGGACTTCCGAGCAGTTCTTC.

The genes are TRBV6-2 or TRBV6-3 and TRBJ1-2, with D unclear. The CDR3 totals 15 residues. Trimming removed 1 base at V and 5 bases at J, with 14 bases between. Germline loops: CDR1 MNHEY, CDR2 SVGEGT. The CDR3 loop is CASSYWPRMGYGYTF. The CDR3 nucleotides are TGTGCCAGCAGTTACTGGCCCCGGATGGGGTATGGCTACACCTTC.

This clonotype was seen ten or more times. This rearrangement joins TRBV10-3 to TRBJ2-5; no firm D call. Per the germline V gene, CDR1 is ENHRY and CDR2 is SYGVKD. The CDR3 extends over 13 amino acids. The ends were cut back, 2 bases at V and 4 bases at J, with 8 bases in the middle. This CDR3 reads CAISEGSGETQYF. For the CDR3, the DNA is TGTGCCATCAGTGAGGGGTCAGGAGAGACCCAGTACTTC.

The CDR3 DNA sequence: TGTGCCAGCGGATTCCCGGACCCCCGTGCCTACAATGAGCAGTTCTTC. Protein sequence: CASGFPDPRAYNEQFF. This chain links TRBV28 with TRBJ2-1, with D uncertain. Germline values: CDR1 MDHEN, CDR2 SYDVKM. Trimming pared 8 bases from V and 2 bases from J, leaving 19 bases between. The CDR3 spans 16 residues. Together with reference TRBV28 and TRBJ2-1, the CDR3 gives the full variable domain: DVKVTQSSRYLVKRTGEKVFLECVQDMDHENMFWYRQDPGLGLRLIYFSYDVKMKEKGDIPEGYSVSREKKERFSLILESASTNQTSMYLCASGFPDPRAYNEQFFGPGTRLTVL.

This clonotype has at least ten counts. The V gene is TRBV7-9, the J gene TRBJ2-7; 10 bases are shared with TRBD1. V was clipped by 5 bases and J by 5 bases; unmatched bases: 6. Germline V gene data show CDR1 as SEHNR and CDR2 as FQNEAQ (reference sequence). The CDR3 runs to 14 residues. CDR3 region: CASSQTGTGDEQYV. Written as DNA, the CDR3 is TGTGCCAGCAGCCAAACCGGGACAGGGGACGAGCAGTACGTC.

The chain has TRBV7-3 and TRBJ2-7; D perhaps matches TRBD1 (6 bases). Germline V gene lookup returns CDR1 SGHTA and CDR2 FQGTGA. V was pared by 4 bases and J by 3 bases, with 10 bases between. This CDR3 region has 13 residues. This CDR3 reads CASSSMDSYEQYF. CDR3 DNA sequence: TGTGCCAGCAGCTCTATGGACAGCTACGAGCAGTACTTC.

The gene calls are TRBV6-4 and TRBJ2-1, with D possibly TRBD1 on 6 matching bases. V was trimmed by 2 bases and J by 9 bases, leaving 17 bases between them. There are 15 residues in the CDR3. Germline V gene lookup returns CDR1 MRHNA and CDR2 SNTAGT. This CDR3 is CASSDRLSGQTEQFF. CDR3 nucleotides: TGTGCCAGCAGTGACCGGTTGTCGGGACAAACTGAGCAGTTCTTC.

This clonotype showed up many times. This chain links TRBV12-3 or TRBV12-4 with TRBJ2-1; 8 bases align to TRBD1. With V trimmed by 10 bases and J by 2 bases, 16 bases remained unmatched. This CDR3 spans 17 amino acids. CDR3 sequence reads: CAISGGADADAYNEQFF. CDR3 nucleotide sequence: TGTGCCATCTCAGGGGGCGCGGACGCAGATGCCTACAATGAGCAGTTCTTC.

This clonotype was recorded at least ten times. The V call is TRBV7-2, the J call TRBJ1-1; D is perhaps TRBD1 (5 bases). Germline-derived CDR1 and CDR2 are SGHTA and FQGNSA. V lost 4 bases to trimming and J lost 5 bases, with 14 bases between them. CDR3 size: 14 residues. DNA for the CDR3: TGTGCCAGCAGCTCTGCGGGGCGTGGGACTGAAGCTTTCTTT. It codes for CASSSAGRGTEAFF. The whole variable domain, remainder taken from reference TRBV7-2 and TRBJ1-1, is GAGVSQSPSNKVTEKGKDVELRCDPISGHTALYWYRQSLGQGLEFLIYFQGNSAPDKSGLPSDRFSAERTGGSVSTLTIQRTQQEDSAVYLCASSSAGRGTEAFFGQGTRLTVV.

This clonotype came up a few times. This chain uses TRBV4-1 with TRBJ1-2; D not certain. The CDR3 is made up of 13 amino acids. V was pared by 1 base and J by 4 bases, with 7 bases between. The germline gives CDR1 MGHRA, CDR2 YSYEKL. The CDR3 sequence: CASSQASGYGYTF. The DNA for the CDR3 is TGCGCCAGCAGCCAAGCGTCGGGCTATGGCTACACCTTC.

The CDR3 spells CASSSSVNTEAFF. The CDR3 nucleotides are TGTGCCAGCAGCAGTTCGGTGAACACTGAAGCTTTCTTT. V gene TRBV5-4 combines with J gene TRBJ1-1; D is unclear. There are 13 residues in the CDR3. V shed 4 bases and J shed 0 bases, with 7 bases lying between them. Per germline, CDR1 SGHNT and CDR2 YYREEE (reference sequence).

This clonotype was observed at least ten times. The chain couples TRBV7-3 to TRBJ2-5; D possibly corresponds to TRBD1 (5 bases). Germline V gives CDR1 SGHTA, CDR2 FQGTGA. The V and J ends lost 5 bases and 4 bases respectively, with 14 bases between them. The CDR3 spans 14 residues. Here the CDR3 DNA reads TGTGCCAGCAGCCCCAAGGGGCAACCAGAGACCCAGTACTTC. It translates to CASSPKGQPETQYF.

The count of this clonotype is one. A single base separates this from a much larger clone, so it may be a read error. The CDR3 nucleotides are TGCAGTGCGGGACAGGCTGTAGCTTTCTTT. It yields the protein CSAGQAVAFF. The V gene is TRBV20-1, the J gene TRBJ1-1; 8 bases line up with TRBD1. The CDR3 runs to 10 residues. The germline CDR1 and CDR2 sequences are DFQATT and SNEGSKA (reference sequence). V lost 6 bases, J lost 10 bases, and 4 bases stayed unmatched.

This clonotype was counted at least ten times. CDR3 residues: CASSFRDRSVEQFF. CDR3 nucleotides: TGTGCCAGCAGTTTCCGGGACAGGTCAGTTGAGCAGTTCTTC. The V gene is TRBV12-3 or TRBV12-4, the J gene TRBJ2-1; 8 bases are a match to TRBD1. This CDR3 has 14 residues. Trimming took 3 bases from V and 9 from J; bases not matched to a gene: 7.

This clonotype was seen a handful of times. The chain uses TRBV9 and TRBJ2-7, with TRBD1 identical over 8 bases. The CDR3 has 14 amino acids. From germline, CDR1 is SGDLS and CDR2 YYNGEE. The V segment lost 5 bases and the J segment 4 bases; nucleotides outside the gene matches: 8. CDR3 amino acids: CASREKDRVYEQYV. In DNA, the CDR3 is TGTGCCAGCAGGGAAAAGGACAGGGTGTACGAGCAGTACGTC.

V and J are TRBV5-1 and TRBJ2-1; 8 nucleotides line up with TRBD1. Germline CDR1 SGHRS, CDR2 YFSETQ. The CDR3 totals 15 residues. V gave up 0 bases and J gave up 2 bases; unmatched junction bases: 1. The CDR3 here is CASSLETGAYNEQFF. The CDR3 coding sequence is TGCGCCAGCAGCTTGGAGACAGGGGCCTACAATGAGCAGTTCTTC.

The table lists this clonotype with many counts. The J gene is TRBJ2-7, the V gene TRBV5-4; TRBD1 aligns across 7 bases. This CDR3 has 14 residues. The V gene's germline CDR1 is SGHNT and CDR2 YYREEE (reference sequence). The V and J ends lost 0 bases and 3 bases, in that order; junction bases with no gene match: 3. CDR3 residues: CASSLGDRVYEQYV. The CDR3 DNA reads TGTGCCAGCAGCTTGGGAGACAGGGTCTACGAGCAGTACGTC.

This clonotype appeared many times. V and J are TRBV5-1 and TRBJ2-7; D is unresolved. The germline V gene has CDR1 SGHRS and CDR2 YFSETQ. This CDR3 is 12 amino acids long. V shed 4 bases and J shed 2 bases, with 7 bases lying between them. The CDR3 spells CASSVNPYEQYF. Written as DNA, the CDR3 is TGCGCCAGCAGCGTCAACCCCTACGAGCAGTACTTC.

This clonotype was seen repeatedly, ten times or more. The V call is TRBV5-1, the J call TRBJ2-5; 7 bases agree with TRBD2. V lost 4 bases, J lost 6 bases, and 9 bases stayed unmatched. The CDR3 is made up of 14 amino acids. Per the germline V gene, CDR1 is SGHRS and CDR2 is YFSETQ. The CDR3 DNA is TGCGCCAGCAGCGAATCCGGGACTAAGAAGACCCAGTACTTC. This translates into CASSESGTKKTQYF.